A selection of T cell receptor beta chains follows, all from one sample in a study of beta chain features in type 1 diabetes. The protocol was immunoSEQ multiplex PCR, while the TCRdb copy is restricted to in-frame clones and leaves out a portion. In the table there are around 280,000 clones, approximately 16% of which are singletons. Sequencing was carried out using naive CD4+ T cells from blood. The receptors shown here come from a man aged 18 to 29 with type 1 diabetes. Both conserved end residues are trimmed from each CDR3. D genes are given only for firm matches.

d_gene: TRBD2; j_gene: TRBJ2-1; v_gene: TRBV6-6; CDR3aa: ASSRPGGPARSEQF
d_gene: NA; j_gene: TRBJ2-5; v_gene: TRBV5-1; CDR3aa: ASSPRDSAQETQY
d_gene: NA; j_gene: TRBJ2-1; v_gene: TRBV30; CDR3aa: AWSVQGYNEQF
d_gene: NA; j_gene: TRBJ2-2; v_gene: TRBV7-2; CDR3aa: ASSPRIFTGELF
d_gene: TRBD2; j_gene: TRBJ2-7; v_gene: TRBV4-3; CDR3aa: ASSQGGTMAYEQY
d_gene: NA; j_gene: TRBJ1-2; v_gene: TRBV9; CDR3aa: ASSNQQVSGYT
d_gene: NA; j_gene: TRBJ2-5; v_gene: TRBV5-1; CDR3aa: ASNTPEGTQY
d_gene: NA; j_gene: TRBJ2-1; v_gene: TRBV9; CDR3aa: ASSVGGTTSYNEQF
d_gene: TRBD1; j_gene: TRBJ1-1; v_gene: TRBV19; CDR3aa: ASSFLGQENTEAF
d_gene: TRBD1; j_gene: TRBJ1-2; v_gene: TRBV4-3; CDR3aa: ASSQPLQGNYGYT
d_gene: TRBD1; j_gene: TRBJ2-3; v_gene: TRBV13; CDR3aa: ASSTTDRKNADTQY
d_gene: NA; j_gene: TRBJ1-1; v_gene: TRBV29-1; CDR3aa: SAWGRTNTEAF
d_gene: NA; j_gene: TRBJ2-3; v_gene: TRBV5-1; CDR3aa: ASSAGRTDTQY
d_gene: TRBD1; j_gene: TRBJ1-2; v_gene: TRBV9; CDR3aa: ASRTGEYGYT
d_gene: TRBD2; j_gene: TRBJ2-1; v_gene: TRBV4-3; CDR3aa: ASSQRTSGGIKGEQF
d_gene: NA; j_gene: TRBJ2-3; v_gene: TRBV29-1; CDR3aa: SVKQRYTYTQY
d_gene: NA; j_gene: TRBJ1-1; v_gene: TRBV18; CDR3aa: ASSPAGVGTEAF
d_gene: TRBD2; j_gene: TRBJ2-1; v_gene: TRBV5-1; CDR3aa: ASSSTGTSGTGEQF
d_gene: NA; j_gene: TRBJ1-5; v_gene: TRBV9; CDR3aa: ASSPHEGVHQPQH
d_gene: NA; j_gene: TRBJ1-5; v_gene: TRBV19; CDR3aa: ASRDRNQPQH
d_gene: TRBD1; j_gene: TRBJ2-5; v_gene: TRBV5-6; CDR3aa: ASSRGTGGQVTQY
d_gene: NA; j_gene: TRBJ2-7; v_gene: TRBV28; CDR3aa: ASAGTGLVEQY
d_gene: TRBD1; j_gene: TRBJ1-2; v_gene: TRBV5-1; CDR3aa: ASYTGGNYGYT
d_gene: TRBD2; j_gene: TRBJ2-3; v_gene: TRBV18; CDR3aa: ASSPLPMTSGTDTQY
d_gene: TRBD1; j_gene: TRBJ2-3; v_gene: TRBV7-2; CDR3aa: ASSLGTGGDTQY
d_gene: NA; j_gene: TRBJ1-1; v_gene: TRBV5-1; CDR3aa: ASSFTGFTEAF